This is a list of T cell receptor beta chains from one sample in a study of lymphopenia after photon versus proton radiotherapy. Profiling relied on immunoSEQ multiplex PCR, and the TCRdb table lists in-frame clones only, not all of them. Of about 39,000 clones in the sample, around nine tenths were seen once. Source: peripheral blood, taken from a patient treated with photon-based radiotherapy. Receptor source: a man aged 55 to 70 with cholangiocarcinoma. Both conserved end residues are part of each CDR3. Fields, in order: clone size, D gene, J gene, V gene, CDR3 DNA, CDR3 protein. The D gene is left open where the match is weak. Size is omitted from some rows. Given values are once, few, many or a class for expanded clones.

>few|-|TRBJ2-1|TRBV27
TGTGCCAGCAGGGGACTGGCCCGAGGGGGAAGGCAGTTCTTC
CASRGLARGGRQFF
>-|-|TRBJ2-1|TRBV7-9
TGTGCCAGCAGCTCGACACCCTCCCAGTTCTTC
CASSSTPSQFF
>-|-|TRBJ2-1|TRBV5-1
TGCGCCAGCAGCGTGGGACTTAACTACAATGAGCAGTTCTTC
CASSVGLNYNEQFF
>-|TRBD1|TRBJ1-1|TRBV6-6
TGTGCCAGCAGTACAGGGGGCTGGGCTTTCTTT
CASSTGGWAFF
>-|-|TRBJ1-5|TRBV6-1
TGTGCCAGCAGTGAAGGGGGGAACAATCAGCCCCAGCATTTT
CASSEGGNNQPQHF
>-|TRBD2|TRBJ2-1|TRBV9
TGTGCCAGCAGCCCACTCTCCGGGGGTTTGGCGGGAGGGAACAATGAGCAGTTCTTC
CASSPLSGGLAGGNNEQFF
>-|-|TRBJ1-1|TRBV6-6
TGTGCCAGCAGTTACCCGCAAGGCAGTGTAGCTTTCTTT
CASSYPQGSVAFF
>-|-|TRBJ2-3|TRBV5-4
TGTGCCAGCAGCTTGGACTATTCAGATACGCAGTATTTT
CASSLDYSDTQYF
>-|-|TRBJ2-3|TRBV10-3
TGTGCCATCAGTGAGTCTGGGCTCAGCACAGATACGCAGTATTTT
CAISESGLSTDTQYF
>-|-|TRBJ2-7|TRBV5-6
TGTGCCAGCAGCGTACAGACCTACGAGCAGTACTTC
CASSVQTYEQYF
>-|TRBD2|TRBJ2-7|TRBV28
TGTGCCAGCAGTTCATGGCGGGAGGGCTCCTACGAGCAGTACTTC
CASSSWREGSYEQYF
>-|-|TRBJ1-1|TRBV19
TGTGCCAGTAGTGCGCACAGAGGAATGAACACTGAAGCTTTCTTT
CASSAHRGMNTEAFF
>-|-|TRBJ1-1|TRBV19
TGTGCCAGTGCACAGGGAGGGGACACTGAAGCTTTCTTT
CASAQGGDTEAFF
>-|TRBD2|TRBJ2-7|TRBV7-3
TGTGCCAGCAGCATGACAGCGGGAGGCTACGAGCAGTACTTC
CASSMTAGGYEQYF
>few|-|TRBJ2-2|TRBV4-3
TGCGCCAGCAGCCAAGATCGGTCGGGGACCACCGGGGAGCTGTTTTTT
CASSQDRSGTTGELFF
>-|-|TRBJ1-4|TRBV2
TGTGCCAGCAGTGAAAGGGGCAGAGCTGATAATGAAAAACTGTTTTTT
CASSERGRADNEKLFF
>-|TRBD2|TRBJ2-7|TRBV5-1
TGCGCCAGCAGGGATACAGGGACTAGCAGCCGCGAGCAGTACTTC
CASRDTGTSSREQYF
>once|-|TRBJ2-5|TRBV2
TGTGCCAGCAGTGAATTGGCAGTCCAAGAGACCCAGTACTTC
CASSELAVQETQYF
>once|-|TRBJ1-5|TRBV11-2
TGTGCCAGCAGCTTAGGCGGGGATCAGCCCCAGCATTTT
CASSLGGDQPQHF
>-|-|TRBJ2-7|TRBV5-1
TGCGCCAGCAGCTTGGTCGGGGGCCGCTACGAGCAGTACTTC
CASSLVGGRYEQYF
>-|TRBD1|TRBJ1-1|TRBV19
TGTGCCAGTAGTATTAAAGGGGGCGGAATAGCCTTGAACACTGAAGCTTTCTTT
CASSIKGGGIALNTEAFF
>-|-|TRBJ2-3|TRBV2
TGTGCCAGCAGTGTCTCGCGCGCAGATACGCAGTATTTT
CASSVSRADTQYF
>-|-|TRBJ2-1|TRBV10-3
TGTGCCATCAGTCAGGGTGGGTTGAAAAATGAGCAGTTCTTC
CAISQGGLKNEQFF
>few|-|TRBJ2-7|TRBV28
TGTGCCAGCAGACCCGCAGGATCCGAGCAGTACTTC
CASRPAGSEQYF
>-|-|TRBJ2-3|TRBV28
TGTGCCGTCACCAAGGGGACAGATACGCAGTATTTT
CAVTKGTDTQYF
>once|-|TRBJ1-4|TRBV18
TGTGCCAGCTCCCGATCGGGTTCTGATAATGAAAAACTGTTTTTT
CASSRSGSDNEKLFF
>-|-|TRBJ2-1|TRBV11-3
TGTGCCAGCAGCTTAGATCGGGGTGGCGGGGACGATGAGCAGTTCTTC
CASSLDRGGGDDEQFF
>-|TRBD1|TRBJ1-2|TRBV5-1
TGCGCCAGCAGCATCGGGACAGCAGAAAACTATGGCTACACCTTC
CASSIGTAENYGYTF
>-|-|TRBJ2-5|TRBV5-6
TGTGCCAGCAGCTTAGAAGTCGCGTTTCAAGAGACCCAGTACTTC
CASSLEVAFQETQYF
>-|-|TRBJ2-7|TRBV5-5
TGTGCCAGCAGCCAAGGGGGTACTAGCATCCACGAGCAGTACTTC
CASSQGGTSIHEQYF
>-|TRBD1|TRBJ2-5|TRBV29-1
TGCAGCTCCCGGACAGGGTTTACCGTAGAGACCCAGTACTTC
CSSRTGFTVETQYF
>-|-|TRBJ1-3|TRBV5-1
TGCGCCAGCAGTTGGAGCTCTGGAAACACCATATATTTT
CASSWSSGNTIYF
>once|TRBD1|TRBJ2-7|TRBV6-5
TGTGCCAGCAGTACCGCCGGGCAGGGGGCGTACGAGCAGTACTTC
CASSTAGQGAYEQYF
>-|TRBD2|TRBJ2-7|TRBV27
TGTGCCAGCAGCTTGACTAGCGGGGGGGCCGGTGTTTACGAGCAGTACTTC
CASSLTSGGAGVYEQYF
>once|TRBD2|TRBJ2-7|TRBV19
TGTGCCAGTAGTGGCAGCGGGGAACGTAAGTACGAGCAGTACTTC
CASSGSGERKYEQYF
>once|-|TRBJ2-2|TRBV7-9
TGTGCCAGCAGCTTAGACCTGAACACCGGGGAGCTGTTTTTT
CASSLDLNTGELFF
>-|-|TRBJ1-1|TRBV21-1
TGTGCCAGCAGCAAAGCGACAGGGGGCATGGACACTGAAGCTTTCTTT
CASSKATGGMDTEAFF
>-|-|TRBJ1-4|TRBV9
TGTGCCAGCAGCGGGGTAGGCGGAAATGAAAAACTGTTTTTT
CASSGVGGNEKLFF
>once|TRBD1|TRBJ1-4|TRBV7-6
TGTGCCAGCAGCTTTTCCACGACAGGGCAGGGTAATGAAAAACTGTTTTTT
CASSFSTTGQGNEKLFF
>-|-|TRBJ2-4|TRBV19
TGTGCCAGTAGTATTTGGGACACTCAAAACATTCAGTACTTC
CASSIWDTQNIQYF
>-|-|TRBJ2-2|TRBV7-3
TGTGCCAGCAGCTTAAATCAAGTTATGAACACCGGGGAGCTGTTTTTT
CASSLNQVMNTGELFF
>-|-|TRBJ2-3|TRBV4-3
TGCGCCAGCAGCCAAGAACTTGGGACGGAAGATACGCAGTATTTT
CASSQELGTEDTQYF
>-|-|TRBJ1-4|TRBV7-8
TGTGCCAGCAGCCCTCTTGGGTCCTCGGCGGCTAATGAAAAACTGTTTTTT
CASSPLGSSAANEKLFF
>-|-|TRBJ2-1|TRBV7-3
TGTGCCAGCAGCTTAAATAAGGGCCTCCTCAAACAGCAGTTCTTC
CASSLNKGLLKQQFF
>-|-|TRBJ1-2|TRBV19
TGTGCCAGTAGTATCCGGGGGAACTATGGCTACACCTTC
CASSIRGNYGYTF
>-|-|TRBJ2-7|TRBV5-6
TGTGCCAGCAGCCTAGGACCGAGCGACGAGCAGTACTTC
CASSLGPSDEQYF
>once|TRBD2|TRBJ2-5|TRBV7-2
TGTGCCAGCAGCCCCTGGGGCCCGGGAGGGACCCAGTACTTC
CASSPWGPGGTQYF
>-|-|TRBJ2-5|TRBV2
TGTGCCAGCAGTCGGGACACCCAAGAGACCCAGTACTTC
CASSRDTQETQYF
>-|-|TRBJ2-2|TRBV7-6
TGTGCCAGCAGCCCGGACAACGCGAACACCGGGGAGCTGTTTTTT
CASSPDNANTGELFF
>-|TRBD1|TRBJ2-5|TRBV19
TGTGCCAGTAGTATCGACAGGGACCAAGAGACCCAGTACTTC
CASSIDRDQETQYF
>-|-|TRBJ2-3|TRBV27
TGTGCCAGCAGTTTACTAGCAGCTAGCACAGATACGCAGTATTTT
CASSLLAASTDTQYF
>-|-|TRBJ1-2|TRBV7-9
TGTGCCAGAACACCCCGGGCATTAATTCGGGGAGGCTACACCTTC
CARTPRALIRGGYTF